This TCR beta chain came from a study of cytomegalovirus exposure and HLA in healthy donors. The CDR3 totals 13 residues. Per germline, CDR1 SNHLY and CDR2 FYNNEI. V gave up 3 bases and J gave up 6 bases; unmatched junction bases: 4. There are a few counts of this clone. The target antigen is unknown. Study-level points and caveats: When analyzed later, a missense DCLRE1C variant was found to be linked to TCR beta V- and J-gene trimming. Common viral pathogens seemed to be connected with several of the most significant clusters, according to a later analysis.

60 Vbeta and 13 Jbeta primers were used in PCR. TCRdb keeps only in-frame clones here, not all; method: immunoSEQ multiplex PCR. The sample has about 120,000 clones, 81% seen once; the top ten hold around 2.3%. The source of this sequence is a middle-aged woman in good health and CMV-seronegative. The sample taken for sequencing was PBMCs. The chain links TRBV2 to TRBJ2-7, with 8 bases that match TRBD2. The CDR3 DNA is TGTGCCAGCAGTGATAGCGGGGCCTCCGAGCAGTACTTC. Protein sequence: CASSDSGASEQYF. The whole variable domain, filled in from reference TRBV2 and TRBJ2-7, reads EPEVTQTPSHQVTQMGQEVILRCVPISNHLYFYWYRQILGQKVEFLVSFYNNEISEKSEIFDDQFSVERPDGSNFTLKIRSTKLEDSAMYFCASSDSGASEQYFGPGTRLTVT.